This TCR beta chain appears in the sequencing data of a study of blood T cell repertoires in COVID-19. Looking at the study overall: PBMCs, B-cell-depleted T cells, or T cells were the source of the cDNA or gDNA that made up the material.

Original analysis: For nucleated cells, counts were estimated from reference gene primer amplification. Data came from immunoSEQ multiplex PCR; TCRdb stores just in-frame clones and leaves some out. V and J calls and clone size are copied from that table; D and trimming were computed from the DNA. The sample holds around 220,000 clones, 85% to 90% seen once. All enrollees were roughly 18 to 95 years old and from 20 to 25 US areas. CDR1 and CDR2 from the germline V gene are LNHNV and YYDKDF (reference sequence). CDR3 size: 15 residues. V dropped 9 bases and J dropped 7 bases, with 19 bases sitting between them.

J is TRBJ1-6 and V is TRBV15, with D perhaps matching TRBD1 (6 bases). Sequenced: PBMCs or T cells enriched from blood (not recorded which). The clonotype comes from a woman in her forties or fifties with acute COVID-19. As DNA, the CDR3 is TGTGCCACACGGAGTGGGGGGGCGCGAAATTCACCCCTCCACTTT. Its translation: CATRSGGARNSPLHF. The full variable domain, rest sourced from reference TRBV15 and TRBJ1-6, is DAMVIQNPRYQVTQFGKPVTLSCSQTLNHNVMYWYQQKSSQAPKLLFHYYDKDFNNEADTPDNFQSRRPNTSFCFLDIRSPGLGDTAMYLCATRSGGARNSPLHFGNGTRLTVT.